Listed below are T cell receptor beta chains from one sample, sequenced in a study of T cell changes during pregnancy in multiple sclerosis. The assay was immunoSEQ multiplex PCR, and TCRdb's table has in-frame clones only and misses some. Here the sample spans approximately 37,000 clones, roughly 94% being singletons. The sample in question was peripheral blood, obtained in the third trimester of pregnancy. The receptor set was obtained from a female donor with multiple sclerosis, enrolled in a pregnancy study. Both conserved end residues are trimmed from each CDR3. The D gene is left open where the match is weak. Only some rows state a clone size, as once, few, many or a class for expanded clones.

D	V	J	size	length	CDR3
-	TRBV30	TRBJ1-1	once	11	AWSVQVNTEAF
-	TRBV5-1	TRBJ1-2	-	14	ASSLTESRFNYGYT
TRBD1	TRBV7-9	TRBJ1-3	few	14	ASSLLGQFSGNTIY
-	TRBV7-2	TRBJ2-5	-	12	ASSYSSALETQY
-	TRBV29-1	TRBJ1-3	-	12	SVEWPDSGNTIY
-	TRBV18	TRBJ2-1	-	11	ASSPKTVYSPL
TRBD1	TRBV5-1	TRBJ1-6	-	12	ASRTRQGNSPLH
-	TRBV6-4	TRBJ2-1	-	11	ASSEDSYNEQF
TRBD1	TRBV9	TRBJ2-7	-	12	ASSRQGVSYEQY
TRBD2	TRBV7-9	TRBJ2-1	-	13	ASSSRDYSYNEQF
-	TRBV7-2	TRBJ1-6	-	14	ASSLETGLLNSPLH
TRBD1	TRBV4-2	TRBJ1-1	-	13	ASSQEGTGNTEAF
-	TRBV19	TRBJ2-5	-	12	ASSIDGGRETQY
-	TRBV6-1	TRBJ1-2	-	14	ASSEWGGRANYGYT
TRBD1	TRBV19	TRBJ2-2	-	15	ASSIQGDRGGTGELF
TRBD2	TRBV18	TRBJ2-3	-	14	ASSPLAGGLTDTQY
-	TRBV28	TRBJ2-7	-	11	ASSYGSSYEQY
-	TRBV28	TRBJ1-1	-	12	ASSPHTGTSEAF
TRBD2	TRBV29-1	TRBJ2-7	-	15	SVQGVAGDEFSYEQY
TRBD2	TRBV25-1	TRBJ2-1	-	12	ASSDGGAYNEQF
-	TRBV7-9	TRBJ2-5	-	14	ASSLGKGRVGETQY
-	TRBV7-2	TRBJ1-1	once	11	ASSHSGDTEAF
TRBD1	TRBV19	TRBJ2-7	-	11	ASSTGGSYEQY
-	TRBV5-1	TRBJ2-1	-	12	ASYPLNREGEQF
TRBD2	TRBV5-1	TRBJ2-5	-	17	ASSLKDERRGFGYETQY
TRBD1	TRBV6-1	TRBJ1-6	-	14	ASSERDRANNSPLH
-	TRBV2	TRBJ2-2	-	10	ASSDRSGELF
-	TRBV5-1	TRBJ2-2	-	11	ASSPLPSGELF
TRBD1	TRBV19	TRBJ1-1	-	12	ASSINSGGTEAF
-	TRBV6-1	TRBJ1-1	-	11	ASIQGVGAGAF
TRBD2	TRBV9	TRBJ2-5	-	15	ASSAPTSGGTKETQY
-	TRBV9	TRBJ1-1	-	13	ASSVDPGWDTEAF
TRBD1	TRBV12-5	TRBJ1-2	-	14	ASGDRPTGANYGYT
TRBD1	TRBV4-1	TRBJ1-2	-	14	ASSDRLGGATNGYT
TRBD1	TRBV6-6	TRBJ2-7	-	12	ASSFPGQGGEQY
TRBD2	TRBV27	TRBJ2-1	-	14	ASSWTSGSRDNEQF
TRBD2	TRBV11-3	TRBJ2-1	-	16	ASSPFRTSGGSYNEQF
TRBD2	TRBV6-1	TRBJ2-3	-	13	ASTWTSGSTDTQY
TRBD2	TRBV27	TRBJ2-1	-	11	ASSWTSGSSQF
-	TRBV6-1	TRBJ1-1	-	10	ASSGTGLEAF
-	TRBV6-6	TRBJ1-2	-	12	ASSDRSGNYGYT
-	TRBV5-1	TRBJ1-1	-	14	ASSLGRGLANTEAF
TRBD2	TRBV7-8	TRBJ2-3	-	14	ASSRGLADSTDTQY
-	TRBV5-1	TRBJ2-1	-	10	ASSLARDEQF
-	TRBV21-1	TRBJ2-1	-	15	ASSKGAAGGRHNEQF
-	TRBV9	TRBJ1-1	-	12	ASSATSGDTEAF
-	TRBV5-1	TRBJ2-1	-	14	ASSLELAASYNEQF
-	TRBV7-2	TRBJ1-5	once	13	ASRGTGFSNQPQH
-	TRBV30	TRBJ1-4	-	14	AWSVKVADRGEKLF
-	TRBV7-9	TRBJ2-7	-	9	ASSRGDEQY
-	TRBV14	TRBJ2-2	once	13	ASSQYHANTGELF
-	TRBV28	TRBJ2-5	-	10	ASTTAQETQY
TRBD1	TRBV28	TRBJ2-7	-	13	ASRQGDRERTEQY
TRBD1	TRBV13	TRBJ2-1	-	13	ASSSRDRHYNEQF
-	TRBV6-5	TRBJ2-1	-	11	ASSPDRGLVQF
TRBD1	TRBV28	TRBJ2-7	-	12	ASSTGTGWYEQY